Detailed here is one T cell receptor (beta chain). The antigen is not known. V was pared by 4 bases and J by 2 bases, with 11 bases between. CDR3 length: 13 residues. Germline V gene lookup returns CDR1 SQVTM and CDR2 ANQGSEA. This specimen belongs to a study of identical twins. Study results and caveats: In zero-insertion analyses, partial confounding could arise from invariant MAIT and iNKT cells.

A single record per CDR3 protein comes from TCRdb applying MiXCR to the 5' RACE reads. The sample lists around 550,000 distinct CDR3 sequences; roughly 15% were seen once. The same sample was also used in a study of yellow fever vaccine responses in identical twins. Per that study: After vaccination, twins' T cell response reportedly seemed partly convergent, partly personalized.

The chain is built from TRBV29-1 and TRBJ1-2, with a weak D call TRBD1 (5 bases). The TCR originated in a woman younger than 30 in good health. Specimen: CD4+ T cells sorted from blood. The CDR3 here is CSVGSGTNYGYTF. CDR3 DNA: TGCAGCGTTGGGTCAGGGACCAACTATGGCTACACCTTC.